Each of the 23 T cell receptor beta chains below was sequenced from the same sample in a study of T cells in Graves' hyperthyroidism and ophthalmopathy (dated by TCRdb to the late 2010s). Libraries came from multiplex PCR. TCRdb records Illumina HiSeq 2000 as the sequencer. The TCR beta CDR3 regions were amplified from the RNA transcripts. A first-round RT-PCR of the TCR CDR3 used the HTBI primer set with the Qiagen OneStep RT-PCR kit. TCRdb passed the public sequencing reads through fastp at Q25 and MiXCR, retaining productive beta sequences. Records with the same CDR3 protein are collapsed into one entry carrying the most frequent genes and DNA. The sample yields around 300,000 distinct CDR3 sequences; over 11% were counted once. Jointly, the top ten make up approximately 23% of the sample. Sequencing was done on a sample of blood. The receptors were sampled from a woman younger than 45 with Graves' hyperthyroidism.

This clonotype was seen repeatedly, ten times or more. The J gene is TRBJ2-3, the V gene TRBV20-1; no reliable D call. The CDR3 is 13 residues long. Germline CDR1 is DFQATT and CDR2 is SNEGSKA (reference sequence). V gave up 3 bases and J gave up 1 base, with 8 bases separating them. For the CDR3, the DNA is TGCAGTGCTAGTCCCCCTGGCACAGATACGCAGTATTTT. It translates to CSASPPGTDTQYF.

This clonotype was detected only a few times. The chain joins TRBV5-5 to TRBJ2-7, with D perhaps TRBD2 (5 bases). The V gene lost 3 bases and the J gene lost 0 bases, with 16 bases spanning the gap. This CDR3 is built from 16 residues. Looked up from germline, CDR1 is SGHKS and CDR2 is YYEKEE (reference sequence). In DNA, the CDR3 is TGTGCCAGCAGCTCCTCGAGGTTCGGGATCTCCTACGAGCAGTACTTC. Amino acid sequence: CASSSSRFGISYEQYF.

V gene TRBV5-8 combines with J gene TRBJ1-5; D is perhaps TRBD1 (5 bases). Trimming cost V 5 bases and J 7 bases, with 16 bases left between them. In germline, CDR1 is SGHTS, CDR2 YDEGEE. This CDR3 has 14 amino acids. The chain's CDR3 is CASRGPMFEQPQHF. The DNA of the CDR3 is TGTGCCAGCAGGGGGCCTATGTTCGAGCAGCCCCAGCATTTT. The whole variable domain, remainder taken from reference TRBV5-8 and TRBJ1-5, is EAGVTQSPTHLIKTRGQQATLRCSPISGHTSVYWYQQALGLGLQFLLWYDEGEERNRGNFPPRFSGRQFPNYSSELNVNALELEDSALYLCASRGPMFEQPQHFGDGTRLSIL.

This clonotype was counted at least ten times. The chain uses TRBV19 and TRBJ1-5, with D maybe TRBD1 (5 bases). V dropped 10 bases and J dropped 2 bases, with 24 bases sitting between them. Looked up from germline, CDR1 is LNHDA and CDR2 is SQIVND (reference sequence). CDR3 size: 17 residues. For the CDR3, the DNA is TGTGCCACCACAGGAGGACTGGACCCCATGGGCAATCAGCCCCAGCATTTT. This encodes CATTGGLDPMGNQPQHF.

This clonotype appeared many times. CDR3: CASSLWGEDYGYTF. The CDR3, as DNA: TGTGCCAGCAGTTTGTGGGGGGAGGACTATGGCTACACCTTC. This sequence joins TRBV28 and TRBJ1-2; TRBD1 might be the D (5 bases). CDR1 is MDHEN, CDR2 SYDVKM, per germline. The CDR3 length is 14 residues. Trimming removed 3 bases from V and 3 bases from J, with 11 bases in between.

This clonotype occurred a few times. The chain links TRBV30 to TRBJ1-6; D perhaps matches TRBD1 (5 bases). Germline CDR1 reads GTSNPN; CDR2 reads SVGIG (reference sequence). Trimming took off 6 bases at V and 10 bases at J, with 19 bases between the two ends. The CDR3 runs to 14 residues. CDR3 coding DNA: TGTGCCTGCAAAATTGGACAAACGGGATCACCCCTCCACTTT. It yields the protein CACKIGQTGSPLHF.

This clonotype has a count of ten or more. J is TRBJ2-7 and V is TRBV13, with 8 bases that match TRBD1. CDR3 length: 15 residues. J was trimmed by 3 bases and V by 5 bases; bases with no gene match: 9. CDR1 is PRHDT and CDR2 is FYEKMQ in the germline V gene (reference sequence). CDR3 region: CASSIRTGNFYEQYF. CDR3 bases: TGTGCCAGCAGCATCAGGACAGGGAACTTCTACGAGCAGTACTTC.

This clonotype was observed many times. The J gene is TRBJ2-2, the V gene TRBV11-2, with 8 positions matching TRBD1. Germline CDR1 is SGHAT and CDR2 is FQNNGV. This CDR3 comprises 14 residues. The junction had 6 bases not matched to a gene; V was cut back by 5 bases and J by 7 bases. CDR3 coding DNA: TGTGCCAGCAGCCGACCAGGGGGCCACGGGGAGCTGTTTTTT. Translating gives CASSRPGGHGELFF. Looking up the rest from reference TRBV11-2 and TRBJ2-2 gives the full variable domain: EAGVAQSPRYKIIEKRQSVAFWCNPISGHATLYWYQQILGQGPKLLIQFQNNGVVDDSQLPKDRFSAERLKGVDSTLKIQPAKLEDSAVYLCASSRPGGHGELFFGEGSRLTVL.

In its sample, this clonotype was seen a few times. This chain connects TRBV20-1 to TRBJ1-1; D is unresolved. CDR3 length: 13 residues. Germline values: CDR1 DFQATT, CDR2 SNEGSKA (reference sequence). V was shortened by 0 bases and J by 11 bases, with 16 bases between the two germline ends. The CDR3 region is CSARDRPNSKAFF. CDR3 DNA sequence: TGCAGTGCTAGAGATCGGCCCAACTCCAAGGCTTTCTTT.

Many counts were recorded for this clonotype. The V and J genes are TRBV28 and TRBJ2-6; 7 bases line up with TRBD2. The CDR3 loop spans 16 amino acids. Germline V gene lookup returns CDR1 MDHEN and CDR2 SYDVKM. The V and J ends lost 4 bases and 0 bases, in that order; junction bases with no gene match: 3. CDR3 DNA sequence: TGTGCCAGCAGTTGGGGGGGAACCTCTGGGGCCAACGTCCTGACTTTC. Translating gives CASSWGGTSGANVLTF.

The rearrangement uses TRBV20-1 and TRBJ2-1, with 10 bases fitting TRBD1. Germline CDR1 is DFQATT and CDR2 is SNEGSKA (reference sequence). With V trimmed by 5 bases and J by 7 bases, 5 bases remained unmatched. There are 13 residues in the CDR3. CDR3 sequence (DNA): TGCAGTGCTCGACAGGGGGCGTGGAATGAGCAGTTCTTC. Residues: CSARQGAWNEQFF.

About this clonotype: Sequence at one end of the junction differs from germline and may be a read error. The CDR3 here is CAGSPRTTWTNEQFF. The CDR3 DNA reads TGTGCCGGCAGCCCTCGGACTACTTGGACGAATGAGCAGTTCTTC. The chain employs TRBV3-1 and TRBJ2-1, with D perhaps matching TRBD2 (6 bases). Germline V CDR1 and CDR2: LGHDT, YNNKEL (reference sequence). There are 15 residues in the CDR3.

Note on this clonotype: The junction does not match germline at one end; this may be a read error. The chain recombines TRBV5-4 with TRBJ2-6, with TRBD1 as a possible D gene (6 bases). Germline-derived CDR1 and CDR2 are SGHNT and YYREEE (reference sequence). The CDR3 loop spans 19 amino acids. The CDR3 loop is CASSLGLGASSEGANVPTF. In nucleotides, the CDR3 is TGTGCCAGCAGCTTGGGGCTGGGGGCATCGAGCGAAGGGGCCAACGTCCCGACTTTC.

In this sample, this clonotype turned up a few times. A read error may explain this, as a much larger clone is one base away. The chain has TRBV2 and TRBJ1-1; D unresolved. Germline CDR1 is SNHLY and CDR2 is FYNNEI. The CDR3 sequence is 14 residues long. The CDR3 protein is CAGRTKGFGPEAFF. CDR3 DNA sequence: TGTGCCGGCAGGACGAAGGGTTTCGGGCCTGAAGCTTTCTTT.

This chain connects TRBV3-1 to TRBJ2-1, with 13 bases lining up with TRBD2. CDR1 is LGHDT, CDR2 YNNKEL, per germline (reference sequence). The CDR3 consists of 16 residues. Trimming cost V 6 bases and J 4 bases; bases outside gene matches: 6. The CDR3 protein is CASRGTSGILYNEQFF. The CDR3 coding sequence is TGTGCCAGCAGGGGGACTAGCGGGATCTTATACAATGAGCAGTTCTTC.

In this sample, this clonotype turned up a few times. This chain connects TRBV7-2 to TRBJ2-3, with 11 bases lining up with TRBD2. In germline, CDR1 is SGHTA, CDR2 FQGNSA. The CDR3 sequence is 15 residues long. J lost 4 bases, V lost 5 bases, and 5 bases had no gene match. In DNA, the CDR3 is TGTGCCAGCAGCCCTCTAGCGGGAGGTTCAGATACGCAGTATTTT. This codes for CASSPLAGGSDTQYF.

This clonotype has ten or more counts. J is TRBJ1-2 and V is TRBV28; D not certain. Germline-derived CDR1 and CDR2 are MDHEN and SYDVKM. The length of the CDR3 is 15 residues. The ends were cut back, 4 bases at V and 4 bases at J, with 16 bases in the middle. The CDR3 bases are TGTGCCAGCAGTTCTCCCACAAGCCGACTCTATGGCTACACCTTC. It translates to CASSSPTSRLYGYTF.

This clonotype was found a few times. The V and J genes are TRBV7-9 and TRBJ2-5, with 9 bases matching TRBD2. Per the germline V gene, CDR1 is SEHNR and CDR2 is FQNEAQ (reference sequence). The CDR3 runs 16 residues. V dropped 4 bases and J dropped 4; count of bases not matched to a gene: 10. CDR3 loop: CASSSYSGSALETQYF. The CDR3 region has the DNA TGTGCCAGCAGCTCCTATAGCGGGAGTGCTTTAGAGACCCAGTACTTC.

About this clonotype: With a much larger clone just one base away, this may be a read error. V usage is TRBV2 and J usage is TRBJ2-5; 7 bases map to TRBD1. The CDR3 is 16 residues long. Germline V gene sequence: CDR1 SNHLY, CDR2 FYNNEI. This CDR3 is CASSERGLQSKETRYF. Here the CDR3 DNA reads TGTGCCAGCAGTGAAAGGGGGCTACAGAGTAAAGAGACCCGGTACTTC.

This clonotype was found a few times. J is TRBJ2-4 and V is TRBV19; 8 nucleotides agree with TRBD1. V shed 1 base, J shed 1 base, and the junction held 0 bases outside the gene matches. From germline, CDR1 is LNHDA and CDR2 SQIVND (reference sequence). The CDR3 sequence is 15 residues long. CDR3 nucleotides: TGTGCCAGTAGTATAGCAGGGGGCGCCAAAAACATTCAGTACTTC. This codes for CASSIAGGAKNIQYF.

This clonotype was counted many times. The genes are TRBV6-1 and TRBJ2-5, with D perhaps given as TRBD1 or TRBD2 (6 bases each). The CDR3 totals 14 residues. The germline gives CDR1 MNHNS, CDR2 SASEGT. V lost 11 bases to trimming and J lost 5 bases, with 21 bases between them. The CDR3 nucleotides are TGTGCCGGATCGACAGGTACGGGAGTTGAGACCCAGTACTTC. Translating it yields CAGSTGTGVETQYF.

The rearrangement links TRBV20-1 to TRBJ1-5; a possible D gene is TRBD1 (5 bases). Trimming removed 3 bases from V and 6 bases from J, with 9 bases in between. CDR3 size: 12 residues. Germline assignment: CDR1 DFQATT and CDR2 SNEGSKA (reference sequence). DNA for the CDR3: TGCAGTGCTAGCAGGGAGAGTCAGCCCCAGCATTTT. As protein: CSASRESQPQHF.

This clonotype has ten or more counts. The chain is built from TRBV5-6 and TRBJ1-5, with a possible D match to TRBD1 (5 bases). V shed 0 bases and J shed 7 bases, with 11 bases lying between them. Germline V gene data show CDR1 as SGHDT and CDR2 as YYEEEE. The CDR3 runs 14 residues. This chain's CDR3 is CASSLGRARQPQHF. DNA for the CDR3: TGTGCCAGCAGCTTGGGCAGGGCACGGCAGCCCCAGCATTTT.